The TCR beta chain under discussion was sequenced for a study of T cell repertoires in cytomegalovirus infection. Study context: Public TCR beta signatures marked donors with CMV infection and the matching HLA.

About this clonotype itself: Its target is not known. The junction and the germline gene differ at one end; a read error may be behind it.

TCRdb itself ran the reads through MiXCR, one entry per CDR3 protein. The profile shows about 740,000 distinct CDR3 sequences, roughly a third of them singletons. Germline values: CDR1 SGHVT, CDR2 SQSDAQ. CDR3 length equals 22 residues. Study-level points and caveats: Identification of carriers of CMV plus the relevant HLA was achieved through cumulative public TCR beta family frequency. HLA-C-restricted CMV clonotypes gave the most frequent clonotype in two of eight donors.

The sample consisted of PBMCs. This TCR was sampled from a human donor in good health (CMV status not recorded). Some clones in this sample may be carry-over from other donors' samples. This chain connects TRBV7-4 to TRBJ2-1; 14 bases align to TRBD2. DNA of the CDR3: TGTGCCAGCAGCTTACTTATGGGGACTAGCGGGAGAAGTTTGGGAACCTACCATGAGCAGTTCTTC. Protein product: CASSLLMGTSGRSLGTYHEQFF.